Each of the 11 T cell receptor beta chains below was sequenced from the same sample in a study of response to subunit inactivated influenza vaccine. TCRdb called the RT-PCR reads again in MiXCR, with one record for every CDR3 protein. The data contain 650,000 to 800,000 distinct CDR3 sequences, 15% to 20% of them singletons. This specimen was PBMCs from blood, taken more than 4 days after vaccination. The origin of the receptors is a man aged 45 to 65 who received an inactivated influenza vaccine.

The chain uses TRBV29-1 and TRBJ2-1; a possible D gene is TRBD2 (5 bases). The V end lost 8 bases, the J end lost 3 bases, and 20 bases lay between the germline ends. Germline-derived CDR1 and CDR2 are SQVTM and ANQGSEA. The CDR3 covers 15 residues. The CDR3 region is CSFSTASRFYNEQFF. CDR3 nucleotides: TGCAGCTTCTCCACGGCTAGCAGATTCTACAATGAGCAGTTCTTC.

CDR3 nucleotides: TGTGCCAGCAGCTTAGGGTTGTCCAGGGGCAAAAAAAACATTCAGTACTTC. The encoded protein is CASSLGLSRGKKNIQYF. This rearrangement joins TRBV7-9 to TRBJ2-4; possibly TRBD1 for D (6 bases). V shed 1 base and J shed 4 bases, with 17 bases lying between them. The CDR3 spans 17 residues. Germline loops: CDR1 SEHNR, CDR2 FQNEAQ (reference sequence). The complete variable domain, with remaining parts taken from reference TRBV7-9 and TRBJ2-4, reads DTGVSQNPRHKITKRGQNVTFRCDPISEHNRLYWYRQTLGQGPEFLTYFQNEAQLEKSRLLSDRFSAERPKGSFSTLEIQRTEQGDSAMYLCASSLGLSRGKKNIQYFGAGTRLSVL.

The V gene is TRBV7-2, the J gene TRBJ2-7; either TRBD1 or TRBD2 may fit D (6 bases each). Per germline, CDR1 SGHTA and CDR2 FQGNSA. The CDR3 covers 14 residues. The V end was cut by 5 bases, the J end by 2 bases, with 13 bases between. The CDR3 DNA is TGTGCCAGCAGCATGGGGGGCAGAGCCTACGAGCAGTACTTC. This translates into CASSMGGRAYEQYF.

In this sample, this clonotype turned up once. This chain links TRBV15 with TRBJ2-5; D uncertain. The germline V gene encodes CDR1 LNHNV and CDR2 YYDKDF (reference sequence). The length of the CDR3 is 14 residues. V was clipped by 1 base and J by 5 bases, with 11 bases between them. CDR3 DNA: TGTGCCACCAGCAGAGGAACGGTCGGGGAGACCCAGTACTTC. Its translation is CATSRGTVGETQYF.

This clonotype was observed a handful of times. The chain is built from TRBV7-9 and TRBJ1-1, with a tentative D call TRBD1 (5 bases). The CDR3 extends over 12 amino acids. Trimming cost V 1 base and J 11 bases, with 11 bases left between them. Per germline, CDR1 SEHNR and CDR2 FQNEAQ (reference sequence). CDR3 nucleotides: TGTGCCAGCAGCTTAGAGACAGTTGGTGCTTTCTTT. This sequence encodes CASSLETVGAFF.

V is TRBV28 and J is TRBJ2-3; TRBD2 agrees at 10 bases. CDR1 is MDHEN, CDR2 SYDVKM, per germline. CDR3 length: 16 amino acids. J was trimmed by 5 bases and V by 3 bases; bases with no gene match: 8. This chain's CDR3 is CASSLSSGRALDTQYF. CDR3 sequence (DNA): TGTGCCAGCAGTTTGTCGAGCGGGAGGGCCTTAGATACGCAGTATTTT.

This clonotype occurred a few times. The chain combines TRBV12-3 or TRBV12-4 with TRBJ1-4; 11 bases align to TRBD1. The junction had 7 bases not matched to a gene; V was cut back by 3 bases and J by 7 bases. This CDR3 region has 16 residues. The CDR3 DNA reads as TGTGCCAGCAGTTTGGGACAGGGGGATTGGTCTGAAAAACTGTTTTTT. The encoded protein is CASSLGQGDWSEKLFF.

The J gene is TRBJ2-7, the V gene TRBV4-3; tentatively, D is TRBD2 (6 bases). The V end was cut by 0 bases, the J end by 6 bases, with 12 bases between. The CDR3 loop spans 14 amino acids. Germline V gives CDR1 LGHNA, CDR2 YSLEER. Here the CDR3 DNA reads TGCGCCAGCAGCCAAGATCTGGCTAGCGTCGAGCAGTACTTC. It is translated as CASSQDLASVEQYF.

The V call is TRBV5-5, the J call TRBJ2-7; D remains ambiguous. The CDR3 sequence is 14 residues long. The V end lost 4 bases, the J end lost 2 bases, and 13 bases lay between the germline ends. CDR1 SGHKS and CDR2 YYEKEE come from the germline V gene (reference sequence). The CDR3 sequence: CASSKVGITYEQYF. The CDR3 nucleotides read TGTGCCAGCAGCAAGGTAGGGATAACCTACGAGCAGTACTTC.

This chain connects TRBV20-1 to TRBJ1-2, with unresolved D. Germline V CDR1 and CDR2: DFQATT, SNEGSKA (reference sequence). The CDR3 runs to 14 residues. V lost 1 base to trimming and J lost 2 bases, with 11 bases between them. DNA for the CDR3: TGCAGTGCTAGAGCGGAACAGCCGAACTATGGCTACACCTTC. Amino acids: CSARAEQPNYGYTF.

This clonotype was observed many times. V and J are TRBV12-3 or TRBV12-4 and TRBJ2-7; a possible D gene is TRBD1 (5 bases). V was clipped by 6 bases and J by 2 bases, with 17 bases between them. This CDR3 has 15 residues. The CDR3 region is CASSLSDITTYEQYF. CDR3 coding DNA: TGTGCCAGCAGCCTGTCGGACATTACTACCTACGAGCAGTACTTC.